These T cell receptor beta chains were read from a single sample in a study of T-cell reconstitution after alpha-beta-depleted transplantation in children. TCRdb re-called the PCR reads through MiXCR, storing one row per CDR3 protein. Of approximately 350,000 distinct CDR3 sequences in the sample, less than 15% were seen once. The material sequenced was PBMCs, taken from the stem cell graft. The receptors were gathered from a human donor who donated a stem cell graft to a child with Fanconi anemia. The CDR3 runs from the conserved cysteine through the conserved F or W. A D gene is named only where the DNA matches it firmly. Rows may omit the clone size; those that give it use once, few, many or a size class.

J	V	size	D	DNA	CDR3
TRBJ2-1	TRBV5-1	-	-	TGCGCCAGCAGCTTGACGGGGGCTGGGGATGAGCAGTTCTTC	CASSLTGAGDEQFF
TRBJ1-4	TRBV6-5	-	TRBD1	TGTGCCAGCAGTTACAGTCCGGGACAGCCTAATGAAAAACTGTTTTTT	CASSYSPGQPNEKLFF
TRBJ1-1	TRBV5-1	few	-	TGCGCCAGCAGCCCCCAACTCGGGGGGACTGAAGCTTTCTTT	CASSPQLGGTEAFF
TRBJ1-4	TRBV18	few	-	TGTGCCAGCTCACGATCTCCCCAGGCGAATGAAAAACTGTTTTTT	CASSRSPQANEKLFF
TRBJ1-3	TRBV12-3/TRBV12-4	-	-	TGTGCCAGCAGTTCCCTTACTGGAAACACCATATATTTT	CASSSLTGNTIYF
TRBJ1-4	TRBV30	few	TRBD1	TGTGCCTGGAGTGCCGCGACAGGGGGGAATGAAAAACTGTTTTTT	CAWSAATGGNEKLFF
TRBJ1-1	TRBV6-2/TRBV6-3	many	-	TGTGCCAGCAGTTACAGTCGGGGGACTGAAGCTTTCTTT	CASSYSRGTEAFF
TRBJ2-3	TRBV20-1	-	-	TGCAGTGCTAGAAGAGGGGTGGAAGCAGATACGCAGTATTTT	CSARRGVEADTQYF
TRBJ2-1	TRBV4-3	few	TRBD2	TGCGCCAGCAGCCCAACCTCTAGCGGGGGGCCATACAATGAGCAGTTCTTC	CASSPTSSGGPYNEQFF
TRBJ2-1	TRBV29-1	-	-	TGCAGCGTTGATGGGGTGAACAATGAGCAGTTCTTC	CSVDGVNNEQFF
TRBJ2-3	TRBV29-1	many	TRBD1	TGCAGCGTTGGGGCAGGGGGCACGACAGATACGCAGTATTTT	CSVGAGGTTDTQYF
TRBJ2-3	TRBV11-2	-	-	TGTGCCAGCAGCACCAGAGACATGGAGGGGACAAAGCCGTATACGCAGTATTTT	CASSTRDMEGTKPYTQYF
TRBJ2-3	TRBV15	few	-	TGTGCCACCAGCAGAGTTCGGGGGGCAGGGAGGGCAGATACGCAGTATTTT	CATSRVRGAGRADTQYF
TRBJ2-3	TRBV10-2	-	TRBD2	TGCGCCAGCAGGGCAGCGGGGGGGCAGGATACGCAGTATTTT	CASRAAGGQDTQYF
TRBJ1-6	TRBV6-1	-	-	TGTGCCAGCAGCCGAACAGGGCCAAATTCACCCCTCCACTTT	CASSRTGPNSPLHF
TRBJ1-3	TRBV20-1	-	-	TGCAGTGCTAGGGCCAGGGGTCTGAACACCATATATTTT	CSARARGLNTIYF
TRBJ2-5	TRBV9	-	-	TGTGCCAGCAGCAAGGACGTTCAAGAGACCCAGTACTTC	CASSKDVQETQYF
TRBJ2-1	TRBV5-1	many	-	TGCGCCAGCAGCTTGAGAGGGGACTATGAGCAGTTCTTC	CASSLRGDYEQFF
TRBJ2-3	TRBV6-5	-	TRBD1	TGTGCCAGCAGTTCTCCATCGGGACAGTCCACAGATACGCAGTATTTT	CASSSPSGQSTDTQYF
TRBJ2-2	TRBV7-8	many	TRBD2	TGTGCCAGCAGCCCTAGCGGGGGGGCCTACACCGGGGAGCTGTTTTTT	CASSPSGGAYTGELFF
TRBJ2-3	TRBV20-1	few	TRBD1	TGCAGTGCTCCAAAGACAGGGGCAGATACGCAGTATTTT	CSAPKTGADTQYF
TRBJ1-2	TRBV20-1	few	-	TGCAGTGCTTCTCAGACACGGGGGGGATATGGCTACACCTTC	CSASQTRGGYGYTF
TRBJ2-1	TRBV11-3	few	TRBD2	TGTGCCAGCAGCATGGGACTAGCGGGGTTTGTTGAGCAGTTCTTC	CASSMGLAGFVEQFF
TRBJ1-5	TRBV25-1	few	-	TGTGCCAGCAGTGTTGGCGGCCAGCCCCAGCATTTT	CASSVGGQPQHF
TRBJ2-5	TRBV30	-	-	TGTGCCTGGAGTGGCATGATTTCCCCCACAGGACGCCAAGAGACCCAGTACTTC	CAWSGMISPTGRQETQYF
TRBJ1-6	TRBV25-1	-	-	TGTGCCAGCAGTGAATACGGCAGTCTTTCACCCCTCCACTTT	CASSEYGSLSPLHF
TRBJ2-2	TRBV9	many	-	TGTGCCAGCAGCGGGTTGGCCGGGGAGCTGTTTTTT	CASSGLAGELFF
TRBJ2-2	TRBV9	few	-	TGTGCCAGCAGCGTAACCGGGGCGAACACCGGGGAGCTGTTTTTT	CASSVTGANTGELFF
TRBJ1-2	TRBV20-1	few	-	TGCAGTGCGCCAGGGGATTTTAACTATGGCTACACCTTC	CSAPGDFNYGYTF
TRBJ2-1	TRBV20-1	-	-	TGCAGTATCCCGGCCGCAGGTTACAATGAGCAGTTCTTC	CSIPAAGYNEQFF
TRBJ1-4	TRBV4-2	-	-	TGTGCCAGCAGCCAAGCCAGGGACCCTAATGAAAAACTGTTTTTT	CASSQARDPNEKLFF
TRBJ2-1	TRBV20-1	-	-	TGCAGTGCCCAGGGGAATGAGCAGTTCTTC	CSAQGNEQFF
TRBJ1-1	TRBV5-1	many	TRBD1	TGCGCCAGCAGCCCACAGGGGATGAACACTGAAGCTTTCTTT	CASSPQGMNTEAFF
TRBJ2-1	TRBV7-9	few	-	TGTGCCAGCAGCTTGCTGACGGGGGGCTTTGAGCAGTTCTTC	CASSLLTGGFEQFF
TRBJ1-6	TRBV7-9	few	TRBD1	TGTGCCAGCAGCTTAGAAACAGGGGCCAATTCACCCCTCCACTTT	CASSLETGANSPLHF
TRBJ1-1	TRBV7-2	many	-	TGTGCCAGCAGCTTAGGATGGGGCACTGAAGCTTTCTTT	CASSLGWGTEAFF
TRBJ2-5	TRBV15	few	-	TGTGCCACCAGCCCCCAGGGCGAAGAGACCCAGTACTTC	CATSPQGEETQYF
TRBJ1-5	TRBV12-3/TRBV12-4	few	-	TGTGCCAGCAGCTCGCCCACAGGGAATGGCCAGCCCCAGCATTTT	CASSSPTGNGQPQHF
TRBJ1-1	TRBV11-2	once	-	TGTGCCAGCAGCTCCTGGGGAACCGGGACGAGGGGCACTGAAGCTTTCTTT	CASSSWGTGTRGTEAFF
TRBJ1-1	TRBV30	-	TRBD1	TGTGCCTCCTCAGGGGGCGTAATCGCTGAAGCTTTCTTT	CASSGGVIAEAFF
TRBJ1-1	TRBV5-1	few	-	TGCGCCAGCAGCTTGTCAAGCAGGTTGAACACTGAAGCTTTCTTT	CASSLSSRLNTEAFF